This T cell receptor beta chain was sequenced in a study of cytotoxic CD8 clonotypes in ibrutinib-treated CLL. The length of the CDR3 is 15 residues. The V segment lost 6 bases and the J segment 10 bases; nucleotides outside the gene matches: 14. The germline CDR1 and CDR2 sequences are SEHNR and FQNEAQ (reference sequence). Repertoires were generated with immunoSEQ multiplex PCR, while TCRdb's copy carries only in-frame clones and drops some. The sample shows 20,000 to 25,000 clones, approximately 71% of them seen only once. Cryopreserved PBMCs supplied roughly 2.1 micrograms of genomic DNA for TCR beta libraries. Study observations and caveats: Higher clonality was seen at ibrutinib response and a return toward baseline at progression. Measured clonality at baseline was greater than in age-matched healthy donors and tracked with circulating CD8+ T-cell counts. There were differences in sampling times between sustained-remission and progressing patients.

For this clone: What it recognizes is unknown.

The material sequenced was PBMCs, taken after 12 months of ibrutinib treatment. The sequence was collected from a human donor with chronic lymphocytic leukemia. The rearrangement joins TRBV7-9 to TRBJ2-1; 8 bases line up with TRBD2. The CDR3 here is CASRRTEAGGREQFF. DNA for the CDR3: TGTGCCAGCAGGAGGACTGAGGCGGGGGGTCGGGAGCAGTTCTTC. The full variable domain, rest sourced from reference TRBV7-9 and TRBJ2-1, is DTGVSQNPRHKITKRGQNVTFRCDPISEHNRLYWYRQTLGQGPEFLTYFQNEAQLEKSRLLSDRFSAERPKGSFSTLEIQRTEQGDSAMYLCASRRTEAGGREQFFGPGTRLTVL.